This TCR beta chain emerged from a study of beta chain features in type 1 diabetes. Staining for CD45RO/CCR7/CD25/CD127/CD95/CD27 allowed sorting of CD4+ naive, central memory, regulatory and stem cell-like memory cells. The V and J ends lost 5 bases and 3 bases respectively, with 9 bases between them. Germline V gene lookup returns CDR1 SGHTA and CDR2 FQGTGA. This CDR3 comprises 13 residues. Broader study findings: For patients and controls alike, PCR might favor shorter templates to the same degree. Cells that show high TCR expression could be over-represented by cDNA sequencing. Across patients, naive, central memory and Treg TCRB repertoires exhibited apparently greater similarity than was observed across healthy donors.

Note on this clone: As yet, its antigen is unknown.

Expressed TCRB transcripts got sequenced, as all isolated RNA was reverse transcribed. TCRdb's copy holds only in-frame clones and misses some; the assay was immunoSEQ multiplex PCR. The data show nearly 350,000 clones, 6.5% to 10% seen once. The receptor's source is a woman in her late teens or twenties in good health. The rearrangement links TRBV7-3 to TRBJ2-3; possibly TRBD2 for D (5 bases). The sequenced material came from central memory CD4+ T cells from blood. The DNA for the CDR3 is TGTGCCAGCAGCCGGGGTATAACAGATACGCAGTATTTT. It translates to CASSRGITDTQYF.